This T cell receptor (beta chain) comes out of a study of T cell repertoires in cytomegalovirus infection. Study-level background: The study used recently identified HLA-C-restricted and well-studied HLA-B-restricted CMV epitopes. In public TCR beta signatures, there were indications of both CMV infection and matching HLA type.

Via MiXCR, TCRdb re-called the reads, giving one row per CDR3 protein. The sample yields approximately 910,000 distinct CDR3 sequences, 31% seen once. Notes on the study in general: Clonotypes of TCR beta that were HLA-C-restricted and CMV-specific dominated the ex vivo response. There were carriers of CMV plus the relevant HLA, and cumulative public TCR beta family frequency identified them.

CDR3 length: 16 residues. The V segment lost 5 bases and the J segment 8 bases; nucleotides outside the gene matches: 10. Germline CDR1 and CDR2: SGHTA and FQGTGA. This clonotype was observed a few times. Its target is not known. The rearrangement uses TRBV7-3 and TRBJ2-1, with 12 nucleotides matching TRBD1. This TCR came from a human donor in good health (CMV status not recorded). Some clones in this sample may be carry-over from other donors' samples. The specimen was cultured CD8+ T cells from PBMCs, collected from culture after CMV antigen stimulation. CDR3: CASSVWGQGASDEQFF. CDR3 sequence (DNA): TGTGCCAGCAGCGTCTGGGGACAGGGGGCGTCGGATGAGCAGTTCTTC.